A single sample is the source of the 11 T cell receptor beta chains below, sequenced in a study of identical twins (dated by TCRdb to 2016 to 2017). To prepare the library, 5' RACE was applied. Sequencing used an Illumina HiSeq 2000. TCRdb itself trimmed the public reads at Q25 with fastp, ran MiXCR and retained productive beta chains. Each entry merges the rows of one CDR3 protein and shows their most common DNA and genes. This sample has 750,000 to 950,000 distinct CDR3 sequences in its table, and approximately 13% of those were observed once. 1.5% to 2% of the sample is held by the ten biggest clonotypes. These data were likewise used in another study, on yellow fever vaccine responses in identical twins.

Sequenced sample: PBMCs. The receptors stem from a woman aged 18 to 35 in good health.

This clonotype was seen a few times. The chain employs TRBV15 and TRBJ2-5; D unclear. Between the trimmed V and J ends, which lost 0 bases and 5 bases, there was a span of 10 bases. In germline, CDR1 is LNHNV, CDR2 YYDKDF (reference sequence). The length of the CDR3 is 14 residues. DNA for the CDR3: TGTGCCACCAGCAGAGAGTTTAATACGGAGACCCAGTACTTC. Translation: CATSREFNTETQYF.

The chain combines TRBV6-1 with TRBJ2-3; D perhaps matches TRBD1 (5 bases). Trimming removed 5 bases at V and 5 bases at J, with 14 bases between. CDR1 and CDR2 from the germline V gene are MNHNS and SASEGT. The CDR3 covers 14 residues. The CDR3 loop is CASSPIGTGDTQYF. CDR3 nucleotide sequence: TGTGCCAGCAGTCCCATCGGAACAGGAGATACGCAGTATTTT.

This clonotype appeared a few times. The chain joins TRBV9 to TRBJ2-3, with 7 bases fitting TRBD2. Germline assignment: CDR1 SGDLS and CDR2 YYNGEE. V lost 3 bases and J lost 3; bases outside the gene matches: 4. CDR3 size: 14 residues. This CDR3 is CASSALAETDTQYF. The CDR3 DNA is TGTGCCAGCAGCGCGCTAGCGGAGACAGATACGCAGTATTTT.

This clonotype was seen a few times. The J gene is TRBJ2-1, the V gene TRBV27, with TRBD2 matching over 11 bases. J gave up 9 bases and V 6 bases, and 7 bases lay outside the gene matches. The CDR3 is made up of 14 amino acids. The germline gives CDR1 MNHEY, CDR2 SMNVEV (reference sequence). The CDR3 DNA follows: TGTGCCAGCAGCTCTAGCGGGGGGTGGAGTGAGCAGTTCTTC. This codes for CASSSSGGWSEQFF.

For the CDR3, the DNA is TGCGCCAGCAGCCAAGGACTAGCGCCCTCCTACGAGCAGTACTTC. This gives the protein CASSQGLAPSYEQYF. V and J are TRBV4-1 and TRBJ2-7, with 8 bases matching TRBD2. V trimming: 1 base; J trimming: 0 bases; junction bases outside the gene matches: 2. CDR1 and CDR2 (germline): MGHRA, YSYEKL. This CDR3 comprises 15 residues.

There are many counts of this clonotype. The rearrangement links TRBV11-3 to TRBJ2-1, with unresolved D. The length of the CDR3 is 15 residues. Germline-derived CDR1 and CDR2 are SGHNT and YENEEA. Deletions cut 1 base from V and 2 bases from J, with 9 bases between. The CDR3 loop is CASSLVESTYNEQFF. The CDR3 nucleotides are TGTGCCAGCAGCTTAGTGGAGTCAACCTACAATGAGCAGTTCTTC.

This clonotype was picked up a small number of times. CDR3 protein: CASSSTSGSSTGELFF. The CDR3 region has the DNA TGTGCCAGCAGTAGCACTAGCGGGAGTAGCACCGGGGAGCTGTTTTTT. The rearrangement joins TRBV28 to TRBJ2-2; TRBD2 matches at 11 bases. In germline, CDR1 is MDHEN, CDR2 SYDVKM. Germline trimming cut 5 bases from V and 4 bases from J; bases unmatched to any gene: 6. The CDR3 runs to 16 residues.

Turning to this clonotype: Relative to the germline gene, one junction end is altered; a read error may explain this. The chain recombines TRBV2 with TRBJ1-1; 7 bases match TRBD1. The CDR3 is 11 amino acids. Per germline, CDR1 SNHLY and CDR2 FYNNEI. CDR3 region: CASSTDRVRLF. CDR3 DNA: TGTGCCAGCAGTACCGACAGGGTCCGCCTCTTT. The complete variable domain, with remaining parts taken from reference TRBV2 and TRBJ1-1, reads EPEVTQTPSHQVTQMGQEVILRCVPISNHLYFYWYRQILGQKVEFLVSFYNNEISEKSEIFDDQFSVERPDGSNFTLKIRSTKLEDSAMYFCASSTDRVRLFGQGTRLTVV.

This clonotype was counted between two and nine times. CDR3 nucleotide sequence: TGTGCCACCAGCAGAGAAACAGGGGCCTACGAGCAGTACGTC. Residues: CATSRETGAYEQYV. This chain links TRBV15 with TRBJ2-7; 7 bases align to TRBD1. Germline CDR1 and CDR2: LNHNV and YYDKDF (reference sequence). With 0 bases clipped from V and 2 bases from J, the junction kept 1 base outside the gene matches. This CDR3 comprises 14 residues.

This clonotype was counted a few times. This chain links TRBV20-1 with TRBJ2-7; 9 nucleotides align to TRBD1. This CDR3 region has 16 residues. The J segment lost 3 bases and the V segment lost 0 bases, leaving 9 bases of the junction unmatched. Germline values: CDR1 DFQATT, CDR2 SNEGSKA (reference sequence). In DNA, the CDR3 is TGCAGTGCTAGAGATTACGGGACAGGGTTTAACTACGAGCAGTACGTC. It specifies CSARDYGTGFNYEQYV.

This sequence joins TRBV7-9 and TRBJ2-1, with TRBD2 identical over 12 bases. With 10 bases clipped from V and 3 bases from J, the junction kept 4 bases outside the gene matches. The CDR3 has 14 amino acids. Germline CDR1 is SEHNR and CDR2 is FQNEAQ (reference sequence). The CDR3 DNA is TGTGCCACCAAGACTAGCGGGAGCTACAATGAGCAGTTCTTC. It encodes CATKTSGSYNEQFF.